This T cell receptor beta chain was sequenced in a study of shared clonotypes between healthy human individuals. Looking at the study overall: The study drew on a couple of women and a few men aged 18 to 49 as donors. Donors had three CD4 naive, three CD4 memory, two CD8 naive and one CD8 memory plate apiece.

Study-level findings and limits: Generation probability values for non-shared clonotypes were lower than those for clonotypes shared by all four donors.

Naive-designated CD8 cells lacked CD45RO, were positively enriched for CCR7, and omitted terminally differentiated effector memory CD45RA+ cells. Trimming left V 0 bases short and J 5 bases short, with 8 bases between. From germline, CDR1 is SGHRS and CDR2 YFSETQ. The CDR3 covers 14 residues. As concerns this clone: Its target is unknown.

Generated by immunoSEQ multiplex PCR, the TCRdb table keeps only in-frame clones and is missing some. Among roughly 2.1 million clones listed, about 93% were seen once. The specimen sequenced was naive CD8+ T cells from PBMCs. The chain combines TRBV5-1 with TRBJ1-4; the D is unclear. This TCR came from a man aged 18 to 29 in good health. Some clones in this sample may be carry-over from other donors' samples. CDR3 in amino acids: CASSLGRSNEKLFF. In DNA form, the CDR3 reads TGCGCCAGCAGCTTGGGGCGATCCAATGAAAAACTGTTTTTT.